The 29 T cell receptor beta chains below were found in one sample sequenced in a study of blood T cell repertoires in COVID-19. The table came from immunoSEQ multiplex PCR; TCRdb's copy has only in-frame clones and leaves some out. The sample carries some 240,000 clones, approximately 78% recorded once. The sequenced sample consisted of peripheral blood. These receptors came from a woman in her 70s with COVID-19, enrolled during active disease.

The CDR3 here is CASSPQPGQRSNEQFF. CDR3 coding DNA: TGTGCCAGCAGTCCTCAGCCGGGACAAAGATCCAATGAGCAGTTCTTC. The chain couples TRBV28 to TRBJ2-1; perhaps TRBD1 as D (6 bases). CDR1 is MDHEN and CDR2 is SYDVKM in the germline V gene. Trimming took 5 bases from V and 6 from J, leaving 20 bases between them. The CDR3 is made up of 16 amino acids.

V and J are TRBV5-1 and TRBJ2-1, with TRBD2 matching over 7 bases. Germline CDR1 and CDR2: SGHRS and YFSETQ. The CDR3 has 15 amino acids. Germline trimming cut 1 base from V and 7 bases from J; bases unmatched to any gene: 8. Here the CDR3 reads CASSLSLAAGNEQFF. CDR3 coding DNA: TGCGCCAGCAGCTTGTCCCTAGCGGCGGGGAATGAGCAGTTCTTC.

This clone is a singleton in its sample. The CDR3 DNA reads as TGCGCCAGCAGCCAAGATACCGGCAGGGGTCTTACTGGGGCCAACGTCCTGACTTTC. Its protein product is CASSQDTGRGLTGANVLTF. The V gene is TRBV4-3, the J gene TRBJ2-6, with a weak D call TRBD1 (6 bases). V was shortened by 0 bases and J by 2 bases, with 17 bases between the two germline ends. Germline assignment: CDR1 LGHNA and CDR2 YSLEER. The CDR3 length is 19 residues.

The chain recombines TRBV7-2 with TRBJ2-5; 9 positions agree with TRBD1. V was pared by 5 bases and J by 7 bases, with 11 bases of the junction left unmatched. The CDR3 extends over 15 amino acids. CDR1 is SGHTA, CDR2 FQGNSA, per germline. The CDR3 spells CASSPGDRGAGTQYF. The CDR3 coding sequence is TGTGCCAGCAGCCCGGGCGACAGGGGGGCCGGGACCCAGTACTTC.

V gene TRBV30 combines with J gene TRBJ2-2, with 11 bases aligning to TRBD2. Germline V lookup: CDR1 GTSNPN, CDR2 SVGIG (reference sequence). V was clipped by 3 bases and J by 6 bases; unmatched bases: 6. This CDR3 has 15 amino acids. The CDR3 protein is CAWRLAGGRPGELFF. The CDR3 nucleotides read TGTGCCTGGAGGTTAGCGGGAGGGCGTCCCGGGGAGCTGTTTTTT.

The chain uses TRBV28 and TRBJ1-1; the D is unclear. V was clipped by 6 bases and J by 6 bases, with 20 bases between them. The CDR3 is 15 residues long. CDR1 MDHEN and CDR2 SYDVKM come from the germline V gene. The CDR3 region has the DNA TGTGCCAGCAGACTCTTCAGGCCCCCCGCCGCTGAAGCTTTCTTT. Protein sequence: CASRLFRPPAAEAFF. The variable domain in full, completed from reference TRBV28 and TRBJ1-1, reads DVKVTQSSRYLVKRTGEKVFLECVQDMDHENMFWYRQDPGLGLRLIYFSYDVKMKEKGDIPEGYSVSREKKERFSLILESASTNQTSMYLCASRLFRPPAAEAFFGQGTRLTVV.

Worth noting for this clone: An end of the junction does not agree with germline; a read error may underlie this. Written as DNA, the CDR3 is TGTGCCGGCAGTCTTAGGGGCATCGGCTTGTTTTTC. Residues: CAGSLRGIGLFF. The chain is built from TRBV3-1 (or the pseudogene TRBV3-2) and TRBJ1-3; possible D gene TRBD1, 5 bases. Per the germline V gene, CDR1 is LGHDT and CDR2 is YNNKEL (reference sequence). The CDR3 consists of 12 residues.

V usage is TRBV2 and J usage is TRBJ1-1; 7 nucleotides align to TRBD1. This CDR3 contains 14 residues. The germline CDR1 and CDR2 sequences are SNHLY and FYNNEI. The junction had 4 bases not matched to a gene; V was cut back by 3 bases and J by 3 bases. The CDR3 bases are TGTGCCAGCAGTGACTCACAGGGGTACACTGAAGCTTTCTTT. Amino acid sequence: CASSDSQGYTEAFF.

The chain employs TRBV5-4 and TRBJ1-5; D is undetermined. The CDR3 has 13 amino acids. The germline V gene has CDR1 SGHNT and CDR2 YYREEE (reference sequence). V shed 1 base and J shed 5 bases, with 7 bases lying between them. Written as DNA, the CDR3 is TGTGCCAGCAGCTTGTTGGAGGATCAGCCCCAGCATTTT. Amino acid sequence: CASSLLEDQPQHF.

The CDR3 protein is CASSPRGLFYGYTF. The CDR3 region has the DNA TGTGCCAGCAGCCCCAGAGGGTTGTTCTATGGCTACACCTTC. This chain uses TRBV7-9 with TRBJ1-2; no definite D call. This CDR3 comprises 14 residues. V was trimmed by 5 bases and J by 4 bases, leaving 14 bases between them. Germline CDR1 is SEHNR and CDR2 is FQNEAQ (reference sequence).

V is TRBV5-1 and J is TRBJ1-6, with 8 nucleotides matching TRBD1. This CDR3 comprises 15 residues. V trimming: 5 bases; J trimming: 10 bases; junction bases outside the gene matches: 11. Germline CDR1 SGHRS, CDR2 YFSETQ. CDR3 nucleotides: TGCGCCAGCAGGGTACAAGGACAGGGTGTCTCACCCCTCCACTTT. The encoded protein is CASRVQGQGVSPLHF.

Turning to this clone: Other DNA sequences of this sample code for an identical CDR3. The gene calls are TRBV5-1 and TRBJ2-7; 9 positions agree with TRBD2. The trim removed 2 bases at V and 3 bases at J, leaving 6 bases unmatched. This CDR3 region has 15 residues. Germline assignment: CDR1 SGHRS and CDR2 YFSETQ. Here the CDR3 reads CASSLSSSGIYEQYF. The DNA of the CDR3 is TGCGCCAGCAGCTTATCCTCTAGCGGGATCTACGAGCAGTACTTC.

This chain links TRBV9 with TRBJ2-7; TRBD1 is a possible D gene (6 bases). Germline CDR1 SGDLS, CDR2 YYNGEE. CDR3 length: 16 amino acids. Trimming took 3 bases from V and 2 from J, leaving 18 bases between them. In DNA form, the CDR3 reads TGTGCCAGCAGCGCCGGGACAACCCTCCCCCCCTACGAGCAGTACTTC. It is translated as CASSAGTTLPPYEQYF.

The genes are TRBV11-1 and TRBJ2-3; D call uncertain. V was clipped by 5 bases and J by 0 bases, with 12 bases between them. The germline CDR1 and CDR2 sequences are SGHAT and FQDESV (reference sequence). This CDR3 is built from 15 residues. This CDR3 reads CASSHDKHSTDTQYF. The CDR3 nucleotides are TGTGCCAGCAGCCATGACAAACATAGCACAGATACGCAGTATTTT.

The chain carries TRBV6-1 and TRBJ2-1; possibly TRBD1 for D (7 bases). The V gene's germline CDR1 is MNHNS and CDR2 SASEGT. Trimming left V 3 bases short and J 7 bases short, with 19 bases between. This CDR3 comprises 16 residues. The CDR3 protein is CASSEGGRGIWNEQFF. In DNA, the CDR3 is TGTGCCAGCAGTGAGGGGGGCAGGGGGATATGGAATGAGCAGTTCTTC.

The chain combines TRBV30 with TRBJ2-7, with 14 bases aligning to TRBD2. Germline V lookup: CDR1 GTSNPN, CDR2 SVGIG (reference sequence). J was trimmed by 2 bases and V by 3 bases; bases with no gene match: 12. The CDR3 has 18 amino acids. CDR3 sequence (DNA): TGTGCCTGGAGCCCGGGACTAGCGGGAGTCGTCCCTACCTACGAGCAGTACTTC. Its translation: CAWSPGLAGVVPTYEQYF.

The chain has TRBV30 and TRBJ1-3, with unresolved D. Trimming left V 3 bases short and J 0 bases short, with 12 bases between. The CDR3 consists of 15 residues. The germline CDR1 and CDR2 sequences are GTSNPN and SVGIG (reference sequence). CDR3: CAWRVGGNSGNTIYF. CDR3 DNA: TGTGCCTGGAGGGTAGGCGGAAACTCTGGAAACACCATATATTTT.

This chain links TRBV5-1 with TRBJ1-1, with 7 bases aligning to TRBD1. The germline V gene encodes CDR1 SGHRS and CDR2 YFSETQ. CDR3 length: 14 residues. The J segment lost 1 base and the V segment lost 4 bases, leaving 4 bases of the junction unmatched. Here the CDR3 DNA reads TGCGCCAGCAGCCCGGGACAGCGGAACACTGAAGCTTTCTTT. Translated: CASSPGQRNTEAFF.

The chain uses TRBV6-2 or TRBV6-3 and TRBJ2-7; D is uncertain. With 4 bases removed from V and 1 base from J, the gap between germline ends came to 17 bases. Germline V gene lookup returns CDR1 MNHEY and CDR2 SVGEGT. This CDR3 has 16 residues. The CDR3 DNA reads TGTGCCAGCAGTTTCAGTTTGCCGGAGTCGTCCTACGAGCAGTACTTC. Its translation: CASSFSLPESSYEQYF.

The V and J genes are TRBV30 and TRBJ2-2, with TRBD1 identical over 9 bases. There are 16 residues in the CDR3. Germline assignment: CDR1 GTSNPN and CDR2 SVGIG (reference sequence). Germline trimming cut 3 bases from V and 0 bases from J; bases unmatched to any gene: 5. CDR3 residues: CAWRGDRETNTGELFF. The CDR3 DNA follows: TGTGCCTGGAGGGGGGACAGGGAAACGAACACCGGGGAGCTGTTTTTT. The full variable domain, completed using reference TRBV30 and TRBJ2-2, is SQTIHQWPATLVQPVGSPLSLECTVEGTSNPNLYWYRQAAGRGLQLLFYSVGIGQISSEVPQNLSASRPQDRQFILSSKKLLLSDSGFYLCAWRGDRETNTGELFFGEGSRLTVL.

The chain combines TRBV3-1 (or the pseudogene TRBV3-2) with TRBJ2-1; perhaps TRBD1 as D (6 bases). Trimming removed 0 bases from V and 2 bases from J, with 8 bases in between. The CDR3 contains 15 residues. CDR1 and CDR2 (germline): LGHDT, YNNKEL (reference sequence). The CDR3 spells CASSQEGQTYNEQFF. The CDR3 bases are TGTGCCAGCAGCCAAGAAGGACAGACCTACAATGAGCAGTTCTTC.

This clone was observed a few times. The chain combines TRBV7-2 with TRBJ2-7; TRBD1 is a possible D gene (5 bases). The CDR3 is 16 residues long. Germline lookup yields CDR1 SGHTA and CDR2 FQGNSA. V lost 2 bases and J lost 6, with 20 bases in between. The CDR3 sequence: CASSLFPPRAGFEQYF. In nucleotides, the CDR3 is TGTGCCAGCAGCTTATTCCCACCAAGGGCAGGGTTCGAGCAGTACTTC.

This clone has a handful of counts. The CDR3 nucleotides read TGTGCCATCAGTGAGTCGTTACAGGGTGGGAACATTCAGTACTTC. This codes for CAISESLQGGNIQYF. V is TRBV10-3 and J is TRBJ2-4, with a tentative D call TRBD1 (6 bases). The germline V and J ends were trimmed by 0 bases and 7 bases, with 13 bases remaining between them. The CDR3 totals 15 residues. Germline V gene data show CDR1 as ENHRY and CDR2 as SYGVKD.

CDR3 sequence: CASSVEGTSSYEQYF. The CDR3 DNA reads as TGTGCCAGCAGCGTAGAAGGGACTAGCTCTTACGAGCAGTACTTC. This chain links TRBV9 with TRBJ2-7; 9 positions match TRBD2. Germline V gene lookup returns CDR1 SGDLS and CDR2 YYNGEE. V trimming: 0 bases; J trimming: 4 bases; junction bases outside the gene matches: 5. This CDR3 is built from 15 residues.

The CDR3 DNA follows: TGTGCCAGCAGCCGGCGGGGGGGCTCCTACGAGCAGTACTTC. Amino acids: CASSRRGGSYEQYF. The genes are TRBV7-2 and TRBJ2-7; TRBD2 matches at 9 bases. The germline CDR1 and CDR2 sequences are SGHTA and FQGNSA. The V and J ends lost 5 bases and 0 bases, in that order; junction bases with no gene match: 2. CDR3 length: 14 residues.

This rearrangement joins TRBV5-4 to TRBJ1-2; 9 positions agree with TRBD1. The germline V gene has CDR1 SGHNT and CDR2 YYREEE (reference sequence). This CDR3 is built from 14 residues. J was trimmed by 8 bases and V by 4 bases; bases with no gene match: 9. The CDR3 DNA reads TGTGCCAGCAGCAACCGGACAGGGGTAGGAGGCTACACCTTC. This gives the protein CASSNRTGVGGYTF. The full variable domain, with the rest looked up from reference TRBV5-4 and TRBJ1-2, is ETGVTQSPTHLIKTRGQQVTLRCSSQSGHNTVSWYQQALGQGPQFIFQYYREEENGRGNFPPRFSGLQFPNYSSELNVNALELDDSALYLCASSNRTGVGGYTFGSGTRLTVV.

This chain uses TRBV10-2 with TRBJ1-6, with TRBD1 identical over 9 bases. Germline CDR1 WSHSY, CDR2 SAAADI. The CDR3 covers 16 residues. Losses at the gene ends were 0 bases for V and 11 bases for J; bases not matched to a gene: 8. In nucleotides, the CDR3 is TGCGCCAGCAGTGAGTCTTTGGGGACAGGGTTTACACCCCTCCACTTT. The encoded protein is CASSESLGTGFTPLHF.

The chain carries TRBV5-1 and TRBJ1-1; no definite D call. The germline gives CDR1 SGHRS, CDR2 YFSETQ. The V gene lost 3 bases and the J gene lost 1 base, with 7 bases spanning the gap. The CDR3 totals 13 residues. CDR3 coding DNA: TGCGCCAGCAGCTATTACGGGAACACTGAAGCTTTCTTT. Translation gives CASSYYGNTEAFF.

In regard to this clone: This sample includes further DNA sequences coding for the same CDR3. The rearrangement links TRBV28 to TRBJ2-3; D ambiguous. Germline V gene sequence: CDR1 MDHEN, CDR2 SYDVKM. The germline V and J ends were trimmed by 2 bases and 0 bases, with 9 bases remaining between them. CDR3 length equals 15 residues. The DNA for the CDR3 is TGTGCCAGCAGTTTAGCAGGAAAAAGCACAGATACGCAGTATTTT. Translated: CASSLAGKSTDTQYF.